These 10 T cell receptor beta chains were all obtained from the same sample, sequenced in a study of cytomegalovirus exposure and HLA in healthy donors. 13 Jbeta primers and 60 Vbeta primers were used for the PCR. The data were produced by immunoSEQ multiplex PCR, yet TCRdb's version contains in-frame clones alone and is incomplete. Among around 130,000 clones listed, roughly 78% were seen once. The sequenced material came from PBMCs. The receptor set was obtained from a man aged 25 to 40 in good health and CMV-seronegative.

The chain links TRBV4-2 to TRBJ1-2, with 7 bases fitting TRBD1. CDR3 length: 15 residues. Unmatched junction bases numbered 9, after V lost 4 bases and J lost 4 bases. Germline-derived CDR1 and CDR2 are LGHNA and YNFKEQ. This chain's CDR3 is CASSLTGLGSYGYTF. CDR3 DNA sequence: TGTGCCAGCAGCCTGACAGGGCTTGGGAGCTATGGCTACACCTTC.

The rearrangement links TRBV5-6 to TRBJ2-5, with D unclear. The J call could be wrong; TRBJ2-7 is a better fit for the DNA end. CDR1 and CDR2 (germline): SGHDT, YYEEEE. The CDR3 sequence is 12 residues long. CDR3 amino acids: CASSLSAFEQYF. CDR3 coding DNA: TGTGCCAGCAGCTTGTCTGCGTTCGAGCAGTACTTC.

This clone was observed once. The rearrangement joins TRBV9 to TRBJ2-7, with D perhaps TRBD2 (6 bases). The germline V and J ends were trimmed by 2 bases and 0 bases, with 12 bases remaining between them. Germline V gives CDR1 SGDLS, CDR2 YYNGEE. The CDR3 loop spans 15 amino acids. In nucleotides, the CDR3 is TGTGCCAGCAGCGTCGAGGTGGGGGGCTCCTACGAGCAGTACTTC. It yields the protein CASSVEVGGSYEQYF. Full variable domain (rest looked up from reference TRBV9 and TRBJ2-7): DSGVTQTPKHLITATGQRVTLRCSPRSGDLSVYWYQQSLDQGLQFLIQYYNGEERAKGNILERFSAQQFPDLHSELNLSSLELGDSALYFCASSVEVGGSYEQYFGPGTRLTVT.

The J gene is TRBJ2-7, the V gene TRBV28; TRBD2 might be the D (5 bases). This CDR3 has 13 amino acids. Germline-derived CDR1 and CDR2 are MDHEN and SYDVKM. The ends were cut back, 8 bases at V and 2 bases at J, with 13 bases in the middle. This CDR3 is CASSAGKTYEQYF. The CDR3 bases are TGTGCCAGCTCCGCCGGGAAAACCTACGAGCAGTACTTC.

The CDR3, as DNA: TGTGCCATCGATGCGGGGGGGACTGACAATGAGCAGTTCTTC. This gives the protein CAIDAGGTDNEQFF. The J gene is TRBJ2-1, the V gene TRBV10-3, with 9 bases matching TRBD2. V lost 8 bases, J lost 5 bases, and 7 bases stayed unmatched. CDR1 and CDR2 from the germline V gene are ENHRY and SYGVKD. This CDR3 is 14 amino acids long.

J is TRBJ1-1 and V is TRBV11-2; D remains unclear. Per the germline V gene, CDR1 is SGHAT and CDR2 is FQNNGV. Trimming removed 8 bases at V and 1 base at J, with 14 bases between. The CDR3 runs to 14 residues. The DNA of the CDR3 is TGTGCCAGCGGCCGCGGGCGGAAGAACACTGAAGCTTTCTTT. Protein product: CASGRGRKNTEAFF.

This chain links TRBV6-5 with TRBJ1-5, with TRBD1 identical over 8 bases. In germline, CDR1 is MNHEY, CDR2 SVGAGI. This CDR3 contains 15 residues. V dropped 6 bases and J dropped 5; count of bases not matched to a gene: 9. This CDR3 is CASSKDRGPYQPQHF. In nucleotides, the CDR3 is TGTGCCAGCAGCAAAGACAGGGGACCCTATCAGCCCCAGCATTTT.

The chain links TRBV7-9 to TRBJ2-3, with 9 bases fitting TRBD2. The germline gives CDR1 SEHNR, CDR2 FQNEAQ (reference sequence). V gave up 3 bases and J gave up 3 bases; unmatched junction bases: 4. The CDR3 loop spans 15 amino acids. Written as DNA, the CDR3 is TGTGCCAGCAGCTTGGGACTAGCAGAGACAGATACGCAGTATTTT. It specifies CASSLGLAETDTQYF.

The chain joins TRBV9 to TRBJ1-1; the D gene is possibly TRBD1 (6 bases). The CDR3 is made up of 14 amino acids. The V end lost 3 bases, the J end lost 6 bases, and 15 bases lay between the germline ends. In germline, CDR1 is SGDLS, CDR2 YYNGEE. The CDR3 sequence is CASSAPQGSPEAFF. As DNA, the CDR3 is TGTGCCAGCAGCGCGCCCCAGGGGAGCCCTGAAGCTTTCTTT.

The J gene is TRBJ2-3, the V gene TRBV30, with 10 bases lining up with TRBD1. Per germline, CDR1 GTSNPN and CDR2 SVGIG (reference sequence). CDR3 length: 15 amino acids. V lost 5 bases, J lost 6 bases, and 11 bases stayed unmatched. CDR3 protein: CAWGQGGTILDTQYF. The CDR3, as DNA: TGTGCCTGGGGACAGGGGGGGACCATTTTGGATACGCAGTATTTT.